A single sample is the source of the 18 T cell receptor beta chains below, sequenced in a study of control samples from healthy donors and cancer patients. The data were produced by immunoSEQ multiplex PCR, yet TCRdb's version contains in-frame clones alone and is incomplete. The data contain 97,000 or so clones, about 92% of them singletons. Sequencing input: blood. The receptors here all came from a woman under 30 in good health.

The V and J genes are TRBV12-3 or TRBV12-4 and TRBJ2-5; D is undetermined. The germline V and J ends were trimmed by 6 bases and 1 base, with 6 bases remaining between them. This CDR3 has 12 amino acids. The CDR3 region has the DNA TGTGCCAGCAGCTCCCGCCAAGAGACCCAGTACTTC. Protein product: CASSSRQETQYF.

The rearrangement uses TRBV6-2 or TRBV6-3 and TRBJ1-2, with TRBD1 as a possible D gene (5 bases). V was shortened by 0 bases and J by 3 bases, with 11 bases between the two germline ends. This CDR3 has 15 amino acids. Looked up from germline, CDR1 is MNHEY and CDR2 is SVGEGT. For the CDR3, the DNA is TGTGCCAGCAGTTACTCGAGAAGGGGCCACTATGGCTACACCTTC. This sequence encodes CASSYSRRGHYGYTF.

The gene calls are TRBV14 and TRBJ1-1; tentatively, D is TRBD1 (5 bases). Germline CDR1 SGHDN, CDR2 FVKESK. V lost 3 bases and J 1 base, leaving 9 bases between the germline ends. The CDR3 contains 14 residues. The CDR3 sequence is CASSHRTGNTEAFF. The CDR3, as DNA: TGTGCCAGCAGCCATCGAACAGGGAACACTGAAGCTTTCTTT.

The chain employs TRBV3-1 (or the pseudogene TRBV3-2) and TRBJ2-3, with 14 bases fitting TRBD2. Germline-derived CDR1 and CDR2 are LGHDT and YNNKEL (reference sequence). Unmatched junction bases numbered 4, after V lost 1 base and J lost 1 base. This CDR3 spans 18 amino acids. The CDR3 spells CASSQGLAGGRGTDTQYF. In DNA form, the CDR3 reads TGTGCCAGCAGCCAAGGACTAGCGGGGGGGCGGGGCACAGATACGCAGTATTTT.

V gene TRBV27 combines with J gene TRBJ2-1; no definite D call. The germline CDR1 and CDR2 sequences are MNHEY and SMNVEV (reference sequence). V was trimmed by 1 base and J by 6 bases, leaving 4 bases between them. The CDR3 has 12 amino acids. The DNA of the CDR3 is TGTGCCAGCAGTTTATACCGCAATGAGCAGTTCTTC. It codes for CASSLYRNEQFF.

The rearrangement joins TRBV3-1 (or the pseudogene TRBV3-2) to TRBJ1-5, with TRBD1 as a possible D gene (5 bases). The CDR3 is 16 residues long. V was cut by 5 bases and J by 4 bases, with 18 bases left in between. Per the germline V gene, CDR1 is LGHDT and CDR2 is YNNKEL (reference sequence). As DNA, the CDR3 is TGTGCCAGCAGCTCCGAGGGCGGGGGGTCAAATCAGCCCCAGCATTTT. Its translation is CASSSEGGGSNQPQHF.

A single count supports this clone. The genes are TRBV19 and TRBJ2-2, with TRBD1 matching 10 bases. There are 16 residues in the CDR3. The V and J ends lost 1 base and 7 bases, in that order; junction bases with no gene match: 6. Looked up from germline, CDR1 is LNHDA and CDR2 is SQIVND (reference sequence). CDR3 in DNA: TGTGCCAGTAGTATAGGCTGGGGACAGGGGTTCGGGGAGCTGTTTTTT. Translated, it gives CASSIGWGQGFGELFF.

This chain links TRBV3-1 (or the pseudogene TRBV3-2) with TRBJ1-1; tentatively, D is TRBD1 (5 bases). Germline values: CDR1 LGHDT, CDR2 YNNKEL (reference sequence). The CDR3 is 16 residues long. Trimming took 0 bases from V and 10 from J, leaving 21 bases between them. The CDR3 sequence is CASSQDPGWEGLTAFF. CDR3 sequence (DNA): TGTGCCAGCAGCCAAGATCCCGGGTGGGAGGGGCTCACAGCTTTCTTT.

This clone appeared a single time. V gene TRBV6-2 or TRBV6-3 combines with J gene TRBJ1-1; weak D call: TRBD1 (6 bases). The CDR3 contains 13 residues. The V end lost 4 bases, the J end lost 4 bases, and 10 bases lay between the germline ends. Per germline, CDR1 MNHEY and CDR2 SVGEGT. The CDR3, as DNA: TGTGCCAGCAGTTCGGACAGACCCACTGAAGCTTTCTTT. It is translated as CASSSDRPTEAFF.

This rearrangement joins TRBV14 to TRBJ2-1, with D perhaps given as TRBD1 or TRBD2 (5 bases each). This CDR3 region has 17 residues. Germline values: CDR1 SGHDN, CDR2 FVKESK. With 0 bases removed from V and 10 bases from J, the gap between germline ends came to 22 bases. The CDR3 coding sequence is TGTGCCAGCAGCCAAGATTATGGCAGGGTGCCCCCGGGGGAGCAGTTCTTC. Protein sequence: CASSQDYGRVPPGEQFF.

The CDR3 coding sequence is TGTGCCAGCAGCTTGGAGGACGGCTCCTACGAGCAGTACTTC. Translating gives CASSLEDGSYEQYF. The chain couples TRBV5-6 to TRBJ2-7; D ambiguous. CDR3 size: 14 residues. V lost 0 bases, J lost 0 bases, and 7 bases lay in between. Germline CDR1 and CDR2: SGHDT and YYEEEE. The full variable domain, rest sourced from reference TRBV5-6 and TRBJ2-7, is DAGVTQSPTHLIKTRGQQVTLRCSPKSGHDTVSWYQQALGQGPQFIFQYYEEEERQRGNFPDRFSGHQFPNYSSELNVNALLLGDSALYLCASSLEDGSYEQYFGPGTRLTVT.

This sequence joins TRBV25-1 and TRBJ1-5; TRBD1 aligns across 8 bases. The CDR3 sequence is 14 residues long. Germline V gene data show CDR1 as MGHDK and CDR2 as SYGVNS. With V trimmed by 2 bases and J by 12 bases, 9 bases remained unmatched. The CDR3 protein is CASSEDRGDRIQHF. CDR3 DNA: TGTGCCAGCAGTGAAGATCGTGGGGACAGGATCCAGCATTTT.

On this clone: This may arise from a read error, as a much more abundant clone is one base away. The chain carries TRBV12-3 or TRBV12-4 and TRBJ1-2, with 10 bases lining up with TRBD1. This CDR3 is built from 13 residues. Unmatched junction bases numbered 1, after V lost 5 bases and J lost 4 bases. The CDR3 reads CASSDRGPYGYTF. CDR3 nucleotides: TGTGCCAGCAGTGACAGGGGGCCCTATGGCTACACCTTC.

This clone came up once. The genes are TRBV3-1 (or the pseudogene TRBV3-2) and TRBJ2-5; 10 bases line up with TRBD2. The CDR3 length is 15 residues. V lost 3 bases and J lost 4; bases outside the gene matches: 5. CDR1 is LGHDT and CDR2 is YNNKEL in the germline V gene (reference sequence). CDR3 amino acids: CASSHSGRAPETQYF. In DNA, the CDR3 is TGTGCCAGCAGCCACAGCGGGAGGGCACCAGAGACCCAGTACTTC.

This CDR3 reads CAWSGLGAGGYTF. CDR3 nucleotides: TGTGCCTGGAGTGGATTGGGGGCGGGGGGCTACACCTTC. This chain connects TRBV30 to TRBJ1-2; D may be TRBD1 (6 bases). The V gene lost 1 base and the J gene lost 8 bases, with 14 bases spanning the gap. The CDR3 has 13 amino acids. Per the germline V gene, CDR1 is GTSNPN and CDR2 is SVGIG (reference sequence).

The CDR3 spells CAGHPGPLMGGSPLHF. CDR3 DNA sequence: TGTGCCGGCCACCCGGGACCCCTCATGGGGGGTTCACCCCTCCACTTT. V gene TRBV21-1 combines with J gene TRBJ1-6. TRBV21-1 is noted as a pseudogene. This CDR3 is 16 amino acids long.

The chain combines TRBV5-5 with TRBJ2-3; D uncertain. The CDR3 consists of 15 residues. In germline, CDR1 is SGHKS, CDR2 YYEKEE (reference sequence). V shed 4 bases and J shed 2 bases, with 14 bases lying between them. The CDR3, as DNA: TGTGCCAGCAGCGATGAGACCGATATCACAGATACGCAGTATTTT. This encodes CASSDETDITDTQYF.

The chain couples TRBV28 to TRBJ1-4; no firm D call. The CDR3 length is 16 residues. CDR1 and CDR2 (germline): MDHEN, SYDVKM. With 8 bases removed from V and 8 bases from J, the gap between germline ends came to 24 bases. The CDR3 protein is CASGVENSSLREKLFF. In DNA, the CDR3 is TGTGCCAGCGGTGTGGAAAACAGCTCCTTACGGGAAAAACTGTTTTTT. Combining the CDR3 with reference TRBV28 and TRBJ1-4 gives the whole variable domain DVKVTQSSRYLVKRTGEKVFLECVQDMDHENMFWYRQDPGLGLRLIYFSYDVKMKEKGDIPEGYSVSREKKERFSLILESASTNQTSMYLCASGVENSSLREKLFFGSGTQLSVL.